What follows are 18 T cell receptor beta chains derived from one specimen sequenced in a study of T-cell memory formation after mild COVID-19. A single record per CDR3 protein comes from TCRdb applying MiXCR to the 5' RACE reads. This table holds some 410,000 distinct CDR3 sequences, more than 20% found once. Sequenced material: PBMCs or a T cell subset sorted from them (not recorded which). Receptor source: an adult woman who had mild COVID-19 (a few samples of this study predate the infection). Cell type and time point are not known.

V is TRBV9 and J is TRBJ2-2; 10 nucleotides agree with TRBD2. CDR3 length equals 18 residues. The trim removed 3 bases at V and 7 bases at J, leaving 15 bases unmatched. Germline CDR1 SGDLS, CDR2 YYNGEE. The CDR3 region has the DNA TGTGCCAGCAGCGCCGTACCAGCGGGAGGGCGTCAGGGCGGGGAGCTGTTTTTT. The encoded protein is CASSAVPAGGRQGGELFF.

The chain combines TRBV3-1 with TRBJ2-7; the D gene is possibly TRBD2 (6 bases). The CDR3 is 12 amino acids. Per the germline V gene, CDR1 is LGHDT and CDR2 is YNNKEL (reference sequence). Trimming stripped 2 bases from V and 9 bases from J, with 11 bases between. This chain's CDR3 is CASSQMWRAQYF. Here the CDR3 DNA reads TGTGCCAGCAGCCAAATGTGGAGGGCGCAGTACTTC.

This CDR3 reads CASSSGTRNGYTF. The CDR3 coding sequence is TGTGCCAGCAGTTCCGGGACTCGGAATGGCTACACCTTC. The rearrangement joins TRBV6-5 to TRBJ1-2, with D perhaps TRBD1 (5 bases). V shed 4 bases and J shed 6 bases, with 12 bases lying between them. Germline V gene sequence: CDR1 MNHEY, CDR2 SVGAGI. The length of the CDR3 is 13 residues.

This chain uses TRBV19 with TRBJ2-1, with TRBD2 matching 7 bases. V lost 7 bases to trimming and J lost 7 bases; unmatched junction nucleotides: 10. The germline gives CDR1 LNHDA, CDR2 SQIVND (reference sequence). There are 14 residues in the CDR3. The CDR3 sequence is CASIGSGGRNEQFF. The CDR3 region has the DNA TGTGCCAGTATAGGGTCGGGAGGTAGAAATGAGCAGTTCTTC.

This clonotype appeared a few times. The chain combines TRBV2 with TRBJ2-1; 11 nucleotides agree with TRBD2. Germline loops: CDR1 SNHLY, CDR2 FYNNEI. The CDR3 totals 15 residues. Trimming at V came to 6 bases and at J to 4 bases, leaving 5 bases not matched to a gene. The CDR3 region is CASRLLAGGYNEQFF. DNA for the CDR3: TGTGCCAGCAGACTCCTAGCGGGGGGATACAATGAGCAGTTCTTC.

This clonotype was seen a few times. The chain uses TRBV12-3 or TRBV12-4 and TRBJ2-3; possibly TRBD1 for D (6 bases). This CDR3 comprises 16 residues. The V and J ends lost 1 base and 4 bases respectively, with 15 bases between them. CDR3 coding DNA: TGTGCCAGCAGTTTAGACAGGGACCCTAGGCCAGATACGCAGTATTTT. It is translated as CASSLDRDPRPDTQYF.

CDR3 sequence: CATSAPYSYEQYF. The CDR3 coding sequence is TGTGCCACCAGTGCCCCTTACTCCTACGAGCAGTACTTC. The chain joins TRBV24-1 to TRBJ2-7; D ambiguous. The V and J ends lost 5 bases and 0 bases respectively, with 7 bases between them. Germline values: CDR1 KGHDR, CDR2 SFDVKD. The CDR3 contains 13 residues.

This clonotype was counted between two and nine times. The J gene is TRBJ2-1, the V gene TRBV7-6, with TRBD2 matching 12 bases. Germline CDR1 and CDR2: SGHVS and FNYEAQ. The ends lost 5 bases at V and 4 bases at J; junction bases unmatched: 3. The length of the CDR3 is 15 residues. The CDR3 spells CASSRTSGEYNEQFF. The CDR3 DNA follows: TGTGCCAGCAGCAGGACTAGCGGGGAGTACAATGAGCAGTTCTTC.

This clonotype turned up a few times. This sequence joins TRBV15 and TRBJ2-5; perhaps TRBD1 as D (6 bases). Per germline, CDR1 LNHNV and CDR2 YYDKDF (reference sequence). The CDR3 sequence is 14 residues long. The V end lost 5 bases, the J end lost 8 bases, and 18 bases lay between the germline ends. DNA for the CDR3: TGTGCCACCAGCCCTTCGGACAGTCGGGGTACCCAGTACTTC. As protein: CATSPSDSRGTQYF.

This clonotype occurred a few times. This rearrangement joins TRBV7-9 to TRBJ1-6; weak D call: TRBD1 (6 bases). Germline V lookup: CDR1 SEHNR, CDR2 FQNEAQ (reference sequence). The CDR3 sequence is 13 residues long. Trimming pared 2 bases from V and 12 bases from J, leaving 11 bases between. CDR3 sequence (DNA): TGTGCCAGCAGCTTAATTTTAGGGGGACCCCTCCACTTT. It translates to CASSLILGGPLHF. Variable domain in full (rest from reference TRBV7-9 and TRBJ1-6): DTGVSQNPRHKITKRGQNVTFRCDPISEHNRLYWYRQTLGQGPEFLTYFQNEAQLEKSRLLSDRFSAERPKGSFSTLEIQRTEQGDSAMYLCASSLILGGPLHFGNGTRLTVT.

The V call is TRBV24-1, the J call TRBJ2-2; 11 nucleotides line up with TRBD2. Germline V gene sequence: CDR1 KGHDR, CDR2 SFDVKD. V lost 3 bases to trimming and J lost 2 bases; unmatched junction nucleotides: 1. This CDR3 region has 16 residues. The CDR3 region is CATSDTSGSNTGELFF. The DNA for the CDR3 is TGTGCCACCAGTGATACTAGCGGGAGTAACACCGGGGAGCTGTTTTTT.

This clonotype was seen a handful of times. The chain carries TRBV10-3 and TRBJ2-1; no firm D call. The CDR3 runs 12 residues. Germline V gene data show CDR1 as ENHRY and CDR2 as SYGVKD. Trimming removed 3 bases at V and 8 bases at J, with 8 bases between. The CDR3 protein is CAISERGYEQFF. The CDR3, as DNA: TGTGCCATCAGTGAAAGAGGCTATGAGCAGTTCTTC.

The chain uses TRBV15 and TRBJ1-4; maybe TRBD1 (5 bases). This CDR3 has 16 residues. V was pared by 4 bases and J by 6 bases, with 18 bases between. Looked up from germline, CDR1 is LNHNV and CDR2 is YYDKDF (reference sequence). This CDR3 is CATSKVGGALDEKLFF. In DNA, the CDR3 is TGTGCCACCAGCAAGGTCGGAGGGGCCCTTGATGAAAAACTGTTTTTT.

The genes are TRBV14 and TRBJ2-5; D is possibly TRBD1 (5 bases). CDR1 and CDR2 from the germline V gene are SGHDN and FVKESK. V was shortened by 0 bases and J by 4 bases, with 15 bases between the two germline ends. This CDR3 is built from 16 residues. CDR3 region: CASSQDRVGSGETQYF. The CDR3 nucleotides are TGTGCCAGCAGCCAAGACAGGGTCGGATCCGGAGAGACCCAGTACTTC.

The V and J genes are TRBV18 and TRBJ2-7; TRBD1 or TRBD2 may be the D gene (6 bases each). The CDR3 totals 15 residues. The V end was cut by 3 bases, the J end by 3 bases, with 15 bases between. Germline assignment: CDR1 KGHSH and CDR2 LQKENI. This CDR3 reads CASSPLRGVDYEQYF. CDR3 in DNA: TGTGCCAGCTCACCTCTGAGGGGGGTCGACTACGAGCAGTACTTC.

This clonotype occurred a few times. This chain links TRBV5-1 with TRBJ2-5, with D possibly TRBD1 on 6 matching bases. The CDR3 covers 13 residues. The germline V and J ends were trimmed by 7 bases and 2 bases, with 12 bases remaining between them. The germline gives CDR1 SGHRS, CDR2 YFSETQ. This chain's CDR3 is CASGQSIQETQYF. In nucleotides, the CDR3 is TGCGCCAGCGGACAGTCTATACAAGAGACCCAGTACTTC.

The chain uses TRBV20-1 and TRBJ1-5; TRBD1 agrees at 11 bases. Germline V CDR1 and CDR2: DFQATT, SNEGSKA (reference sequence). This CDR3 has 16 residues. J gave up 1 base and V 5 bases, and 7 bases lay outside the gene matches. Written as DNA, the CDR3 is TGCAGTGCTCTGAGGACAGGGGGCGGGAGCAATCAGCCCCAGCATTTT. Encoded protein: CSALRTGGGSNQPQHF.

The genes are TRBV24-1 and TRBJ1-3; D possibly corresponds to TRBD1 (6 bases). This CDR3 has 15 amino acids. Trimming pared 3 bases from V and 4 bases from J, leaving 12 bases between. CDR1 KGHDR and CDR2 SFDVKD come from the germline V gene. The CDR3 DNA reads TGTGCCACCAGTGATGGGGGGGCGCAAGGAAACACCATATATTTT. Encoded protein: CATSDGGAQGNTIYF.